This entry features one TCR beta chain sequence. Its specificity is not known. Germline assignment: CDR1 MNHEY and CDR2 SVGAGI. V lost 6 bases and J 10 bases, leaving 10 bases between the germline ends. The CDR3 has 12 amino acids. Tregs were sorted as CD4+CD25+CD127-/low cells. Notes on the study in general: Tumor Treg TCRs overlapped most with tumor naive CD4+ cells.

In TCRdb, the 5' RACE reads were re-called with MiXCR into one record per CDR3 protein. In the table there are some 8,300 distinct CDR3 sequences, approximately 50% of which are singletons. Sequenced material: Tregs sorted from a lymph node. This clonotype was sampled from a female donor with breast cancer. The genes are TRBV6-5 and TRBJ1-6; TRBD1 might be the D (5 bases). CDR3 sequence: CASRDGGSPLHF. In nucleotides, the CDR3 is TGTGCCAGCAGGGACGGGGGGTCACCCCTCCACTTT.